The 23 T cell receptor beta chains in this list originate from one sample, sequenced in a study of Tregs in tolerant kidney transplant recipients. Recipients received nonmyeloablative bone marrow transplants from related graft donors, with transient mixed chimerism. Clones were sequenced by immunoSEQ multiplex PCR, and TCRdb holds only the in-frame ones, with some missing. The sample data list roughly 15,000 clones. The input for sequencing was CD8+ T cells from blood (PBMCs), taken 6 months after the transplant. Receptors were obtained from a human patient who received a combined kidney and bone marrow transplant. Some T cells may be transferred from the graft donor.

The part of the CDR3 DNA that was read is TGTGCCAGCAGCTTGGTGACAGTGAACACCGGGGAG. Its protein product is CASSLVTVNTGE. The whole CDR3 sequence is CASSLVTVNTGELFF. The chain uses TRBV5-7 and TRBJ2-2, with D maybe TRBD1 (5 bases). The read falls 3 residues short of the CDR3 end, and the missing part is taken from the germline J gene. TRBV5-7 is an ORF, with its function uncertain. V was cut by 0 bases and J by 1 base, with 7 bases left in between. CDR3 length: 15 residues.

For this clone: The CDR3 is cut off 3 residues early in the read; its end comes from the germline J gene. The V call is TRBV4-1, the J call TRBJ2-7; D gene ambiguous. CDR3 length: 12 residues. Trimming took 6 bases from V and 2 from J, leaving 8 bases between them. From germline, CDR1 is MGHRA and CDR2 YSYEKL. Here the CDR3 reads CASSGGPYEQYF. The DNA read from the CDR3 is TGCGCCAGCAGTGGCGGTCCCTACGAG.

Points on this clone: Coverage ceases 3 residues before the CDR3 finishes, and the germline J gene fills in the end. This sequence joins TRBV5-1 and TRBJ1-1; D gene ambiguous. The CDR3 has 15 amino acids. V was cut by 0 bases and J by 4 bases, with 13 bases left in between. Germline values: CDR1 SGHRS, CDR2 YFSETQ. The CDR3 is CASSLGLAGSTEAFF. CDR3 DNA, as far as it was read: TGCGCCAGCAGCTTGGGGCTCGCAGGTAGCACTGAA. Looking up the rest from reference TRBV5-1 and TRBJ1-1 gives the full variable domain: KAGVTQTPRYLIKTRGQQVTLSCSPISGHRSVSWYQQTPGQGLQFLFEYFSETQRNKGNFPGRFSGRQFSNSRSEMNVSTLELGDSALYLCASSLGLAGSTEAFFGQGTRLTVV.

Details on this clone: An end of the junction differs from the germline gene, which may be a read error. The read comes to an end 3 residues before the CDR3 does, leaving the germline J gene to fill in the end. This specimen includes other DNA sequences encoding the same CDR3. The rearrangement uses TRBV7-9 and TRBJ2-7; D is undetermined. CDR1 is SEHNR, CDR2 FQNEAQ, per germline (reference sequence). The CDR3 consists of 15 residues. Incomplete CDR3 DNA: TGTGCTAGCAGCTTAGCCCGGGTCCTCCCCTACGAG. The encoded protein is CASSLARVLPYE. The entire CDR3 is CASSLARVLPYEQYF.

Partial CDR3 DNA: TGCAGTGCTTCTCTCCCGACAGATAATTCACCC. Residues: CSASLPTDNSP. The full-length CDR3 reads as CSASLPTDNSPLHF. The J gene is TRBJ1-6, the V gene TRBV20-1; possibly TRBD1 for D (5 bases). The CDR3 extends 3 residues past the end of the read, so its final part is completed from the germline J gene. Trimming cost V 5 bases and J 5 bases, with 13 bases left between them. The CDR3 spans 14 residues. The germline gives CDR1 DFQATT, CDR2 SNEGSKA (reference sequence).

A word on this clone: The CDR3 end lies 3 residues beyond the end of the read and is filled in from the germline J gene. The chain combines TRBV19 with TRBJ2-1; D might be TRBD1 (6 bases). The CDR3 contains 12 residues. V was trimmed by 6 bases and J by 3 bases, leaving 6 bases between them. Germline CDR1 and CDR2: LNHDA and SQIVND (reference sequence). The sequenced part of the CDR3 DNA is TGTGCCAGTAGACAGGGCTACAATGAG. Residues: CASRQGYNE. The full CDR3 is CASRQGYNEQFF.

A remark on this clone: The observed sequence ends 3 residues before the CDR3 terminus, with the missing tail filled in from the germline J gene. The chain joins TRBV7-8 to TRBJ2-3; D possibly corresponds to TRBD2 (5 bases). Germline assignment: CDR1 SGHVS and CDR2 FQNEAQ. This CDR3 has 14 amino acids. Trimming took off 2 bases at V and 5 bases at J, with 11 bases between the two ends. The CDR3 loop is CASSLPGFLDTQYF. The CDR3 bases that were read are TGTGCCAGCAGCTTACCGGGGTTTTTAGATACG.

In regard to this clone: The read halts 3 residues ahead of the CDR3 end, with the missing end drawn from the germline J gene. The chain uses TRBV12-5 and TRBJ2-3; D unresolved. Trimming took 3 bases from V and 0 from J, leaving 13 bases between them. The germline V gene has CDR1 LGHNT and CDR2 FRNRAP. This CDR3 is built from 16 residues. The CDR3 bases that were read are TGTGCTAGTGGTTTTCTAATTGGGCAAAGCACAGATACG. Translated: CASGFLIGQSTDT. The CDR3 in its entirety is CASGFLIGQSTDTQYF. Full variable domain (missing parts from reference TRBV12-5 and TRBJ2-3): DARVTQTPRHKVTEMGQEVTMRCQPILGHNTVFWYRQTMMQGLELLAYFRNRAPLDDSGMPKDRFSAEMPDATLATLKIQPSEPRDSAVYFCASGFLIGQSTDTQYFGPGTRLTVL.

Of note for this clone: The read halts 3 residues ahead of the CDR3 end, with the missing end drawn from the germline J gene. V usage is TRBV6-2 or TRBV6-3 and J usage is TRBJ2-3, with a weak D call TRBD1 (6 bases). The CDR3 spans 16 residues. CDR1 MNHEY and CDR2 SVGEGT come from the germline V gene. The CDR3 spells CASSYVQGYSNQPQYF. Incomplete CDR3 DNA: TGTGCCAGCAGTTACGTACAGGGCTATAGCAATCAGCCG.

With regard to this clone: The read gets to within 3 residues of the CDR3 end, and the germline J gene fills in the rest. The rearrangement joins TRBV18 to TRBJ2-5, with TRBD1 as a possible D gene (6 bases). This CDR3 contains 14 residues. The V end was cut by 6 bases, the J end by 5 bases, with 16 bases between. Germline-derived CDR1 and CDR2 are KGHSH and LQKENI. This CDR3 is CASSRPYRDETQYF. Incomplete CDR3 DNA: TGTGCCAGCTCCCGACCTTACAGGGACGAGACC.

With regard to this clone: Coverage ceases 3 residues before the CDR3 finishes, and the germline J gene fills in the end. The J gene is TRBJ2-2, the V gene TRBV6-1, with D perhaps matching TRBD1 or TRBD2 (6 bases each). This CDR3 is 16 amino acids long. Looked up from germline, CDR1 is MNHNS and CDR2 is SASEGT. V was cut by 3 bases and J by 1 base, with 12 bases left in between. The part of the CDR3 DNA that was read is TGTGCCAGCAGTGATCAGGGGAGGATGAACACCGGGGAG. Translating it yields CASSDQGRMNTGE. The CDR3 in its entirety is CASSDQGRMNTGELFF.

Of note for this clone: The CDR3 is cut off 3 residues early in the read; its end comes from the germline J gene. The rearrangement links TRBV2 to TRBJ2-2, with a possible D match to TRBD2 (6 bases). From germline, CDR1 is SNHLY and CDR2 FYNNEI. Between the trimmed V and J ends, which lost 11 bases and 3 bases, there was a span of 10 bases. CDR3 length: 12 residues. The CDR3 region is CAAAGYTGELFF. CDR3 DNA (partial): TGTGCCGCTGCGGGGTACACCGGGGAG.

CDR3 protein: CASSQDFSAPITDTQYF. Incomplete CDR3 DNA: TGCGCCAGCAGCCAAGATTTTAGCGCCCCAATCACAGATACG. The chain links TRBV4-1 to TRBJ2-3, with D maybe TRBD2 (5 bases). The read gets to within 3 residues of the CDR3 end, and the germline J gene fills in the rest. CDR3 size: 17 residues. V was trimmed by 0 bases and J by 2 bases, leaving 15 bases between them. Germline loops: CDR1 MGHRA, CDR2 YSYEKL.

On this clone itself: The CDR3 goes on 3 residues after the read ends, and that part is filled in from the germline J gene. The V gene is TRBV10-3, the J gene TRBJ2-3, with TRBD1 as a possible D gene (5 bases). There are 13 residues in the CDR3. Trimming pared 11 bases from V and 2 bases from J, leaving 14 bases between. The germline gives CDR1 ENHRY, CDR2 SYGVKD. Partial CDR3 DNA: TGTGCCCACGCTCAGGGAATCACAGATACG. Amino acid sequence: CAHAQGITDT. The whole CDR3 region reads CAHAQGITDTQYF.

The sequenced part of the CDR3 DNA is TGTGCCAGCAGCCCCGACAGGCTCCAGGACGAG. Its translation is CASSPDRLQDE. The CDR3 in full is CASSPDRLQDEQYF. This rearrangement joins TRBV7-2 to TRBJ2-7, with a possible D match to TRBD1 (6 bases). The CDR3 is cut off 3 residues early in the read; its end comes from the germline J gene. The CDR3 runs to 14 residues. V lost 5 bases to trimming and J lost 5 bases, with 16 bases between them. Germline V gene lookup returns CDR1 SGHTA and CDR2 FQGNSA.

Comment on this clone: The read is 3 residues too short to cover the CDR3 end, so that end is filled in from the germline J gene. The chain links TRBV7-2 to TRBJ2-7; 11 bases are shared with TRBD2. The ends lost 6 bases at V and 2 bases at J; junction bases unmatched: 3. Germline loops: CDR1 SGHTA, CDR2 FQGNSA. There are 14 residues in the CDR3. The CDR3 loop is CASRTSGDTYEQYF. Partial CDR3 DNA: TGTGCCAGCAGGACTAGCGGGGACACCTACGAG.

Worth noting for this clone: The CDR3 goes on 3 residues after the read ends, and that part is filled in from the germline J gene. The chain links TRBV7-8 to TRBJ1-6; tentative D call: TRBD1 (6 bases). CDR1 is SGHVS, CDR2 FQNEAQ, per germline. Trimming took 5 bases from V and 7 from J, leaving 15 bases between them. The CDR3 extends over 15 amino acids. The sequenced part of the CDR3 DNA is TGTGCCAGCAGCAAATCACCAGACAGGAATTCACCC. Translating gives CASSKSPDRNSP. The whole CDR3 sequence is CASSKSPDRNSPLHF.

Details on this clone: The read ends 3 residues early relative to the CDR3; the germline J gene fills the gap. The rearrangement joins TRBV6-1 to TRBJ2-2; 9 bases map to TRBD1. Looked up from germline, CDR1 is MNHNS and CDR2 is SASEGT. CDR3 length: 14 residues. The CDR3 DNA, read in part, is TGTGCCAGCAGTGCCGGACAGGGGAGAGAAAAG. Translating it yields CASSAGQGREK. The whole CDR3 protein is CASSAGQGREKLFF.

As concerns this clone: The CDR3 is cut off 3 residues early in the read; its end comes from the germline J gene. The rearrangement joins TRBV7-6 to TRBJ1-2; the D gene is possibly TRBD1 (5 bases). Germline V gene data show CDR1 as SGHVS and CDR2 as FNYEAQ. The CDR3 has 17 residues. CDR3 bases read: TGTGCCAGCAGCCCCGGACTAGCGGGGGTACTGTCCTACGAC. This translates into CASSPGLAGVLSYD. In full, the CDR3 reads CASSPGLAGVLSYDYTF.

On this clone: The read terminates 3 residues ahead of where the CDR3 ends, so the germline J gene completes it. The V call is TRBV7-6, the J call TRBJ2-3; unclear D gene. V lost 4 bases to trimming and J lost 1 base, with 6 bases between them. This CDR3 contains 13 residues. Germline-derived CDR1 and CDR2 are SGHVS and FNYEAQ. The CDR3 region is CASSSLGTDTQYF. CDR3 DNA, as far as it was read: TGTGCCAGCAGCTCTCTAGGCACAGATACG.

As for this clone: The read ends 3 residues early relative to the CDR3; the germline J gene fills the gap. This chain joins TRBV5-1 and TRBJ1-1; D possibly corresponds to TRBD1 (5 bases). V was shortened by 4 bases and J by 4 bases, with 14 bases between the two germline ends. The germline CDR1 and CDR2 sequences are SGHRS and YFSETQ. There are 14 residues in the CDR3. The CDR3 here is CASSTATELTEAFF. The DNA read from the CDR3 is TGCGCCAGCAGCACTGCGACAGAACTCACTGAA. Complete variable domain (other parts from reference TRBV5-1 and TRBJ1-1): KAGVTQTPRYLIKTRGQQVTLSCSPISGHRSVSWYQQTPGQGLQFLFEYFSETQRNKGNFPGRFSGRQFSNSRSEMNVSTLELGDSALYLCASSTATELTEAFFGQGTRLTVV.

Of note for this clone: The read falls 3 residues short of the CDR3 end, and the missing part is taken from the germline J gene. The J gene is TRBJ2-1, the V gene TRBV19; the D gene is possibly TRBD2 (7 bases). CDR1 is LNHDA, CDR2 SQIVND, per germline (reference sequence). The CDR3 runs to 15 residues. V lost 5 bases and J 8 bases, leaving 19 bases between the germline ends. The sequenced CDR3 bases are TGTGCCAGTAGTCCCCTAAAGGGGGGGGCGGATGAG. It specifies CASSPLKGGADE. The CDR3, in full, reads CASSPLKGGADEQFF.

Note on this clone: The CDR3 end falls 3 residues outside the read, so it is completed with the germline J gene. The chain has TRBV4-2 and TRBJ2-1, with D possibly being TRBD2 (5 bases). Germline V gene lookup returns CDR1 LGHNA and CDR2 YNFKEQ. V lost 4 bases, J lost 9 bases, and 16 bases lay in between. CDR3 length: 14 amino acids. The CDR3 DNA, read in part, is TGTGCCAGCAGCCTAGGACTGGGTCCCGCTGAG. Protein sequence: CASSLGLGPAE. The CDR3 in its entirety is CASSLGLGPAEQFF.